These 10 T cell receptor beta chains were all obtained from the same sample, sequenced in a study of blood T cell repertoires in COVID-19. The repertoire was sequenced with immunoSEQ multiplex PCR; TCRdb's copy has only in-frame clones and lacks some. This table has approximately 190,000 clones, 70% to 85% appearing once. Sequenced sample: peripheral blood. The receptors stem from a human donor with acute or convalescent COVID-19. The donor label of this sample is uncertain.

The V and J genes are TRBV3-1 (or the pseudogene TRBV3-2) and TRBJ2-6, with D maybe TRBD1 (6 bases). Trimming stripped 1 base from V and 0 bases from J, with 10 bases between. CDR3 length: 17 amino acids. CDR1 LGHDT and CDR2 YNNKEL come from the germline V gene (reference sequence). The CDR3 DNA sequence: TGTGCCAGCAGCCAAGCGACAGGTTCCTCTGGGGCCAACGTCCTGACTTTC. Amino acid sequence: CASSQATGSSGANVLTF.

The chain couples TRBV29-1 to TRBJ1-1; D not resolved. The CDR3 covers 11 residues. Germline CDR1 and CDR2: SQVTM and ANQGSEA. The CDR3 sequence: CRGISSTEAFF. CDR3 in DNA: TGCAGGGGCATAAGTTCGACTGAAGCTTTCTTT.

The chain has TRBV5-4 and TRBJ2-7; 13 bases line up with TRBD2. CDR3 length: 15 amino acids. From germline, CDR1 is SGHNT and CDR2 YYREEE (reference sequence). The J segment lost 5 bases and the V segment lost 2 bases, leaving 4 bases of the junction unmatched. CDR3 region: CASSFDTSGRDEQYF. The CDR3 DNA is TGTGCCAGCAGCTTCGATACTAGCGGGAGGGACGAGCAGTACTTC.

The rearrangement joins TRBV9 to TRBJ2-1, with D perhaps TRBD2 (6 bases). Germline V gene lookup returns CDR1 SGDLS and CDR2 YYNGEE. Trimming took off 0 bases at V and 0 bases at J, with 13 bases between the two ends. CDR3 length: 17 amino acids. The CDR3 loop is CASSVGLAANSYNEQFF. CDR3 nucleotide sequence: TGTGCCAGCAGCGTAGGGTTAGCGGCCAACTCCTACAATGAGCAGTTCTTC.

This clone was picked up a small number of times. The chain is built from TRBV18 and TRBJ1-5; no firm D call. The CDR3 consists of 13 residues. The V and J ends lost 5 bases and 3 bases respectively, with 8 bases between them. Germline V gives CDR1 KGHSH, CDR2 LQKENI. This CDR3 is CASSGQINQPQHF. In DNA form, the CDR3 reads TGTGCCAGCTCAGGCCAGATCAATCAGCCCCAGCATTTT.

The J gene is TRBJ2-7, the V gene TRBV6-6; 9 nucleotides align to TRBD1. The CDR3 loop spans 15 amino acids. The germline gives CDR1 MNHNY, CDR2 SVGAGI (reference sequence). J lost 2 bases, V lost 0 bases, and 2 bases had no gene match. The CDR3 DNA follows: TGTGCCAGCAGTTACTCGACAGGGGGGCCCTACGAGCAGTACTTC. Its protein is CASSYSTGGPYEQYF.

The gene calls are TRBV6-5 and TRBJ2-2; TRBD1 might be the D (6 bases). The ends were cut back, 3 bases at V and 4 bases at J, with 12 bases in the middle. Germline V gene data show CDR1 as MNHEY and CDR2 as SVGAGI. CDR3 length: 15 residues. This CDR3 reads CASSYPGTLTGELFF. The CDR3 region has the DNA TGTGCCAGCAGTTATCCTGGGACACTCACCGGGGAGCTGTTTTTT.

This clone was detected once. This rearrangement joins TRBV4-3 to TRBJ1-1; no reliable D call. The germline gives CDR1 LGHNA, CDR2 YSLEER. The V end lost 0 bases, the J end lost 1 base, and 9 bases lay between the germline ends. This CDR3 has 15 residues. CDR3 in DNA: TGCGCCAGCAGCCAAGATCTACGTTCGAACACTGAAGCTTTCTTT. Its translation is CASSQDLRSNTEAFF.

The chain has TRBV11-2 and TRBJ2-2; 13 nucleotides match TRBD2. V lost 5 bases to trimming and J lost 4 bases; unmatched junction nucleotides: 4. Germline values: CDR1 SGHAT, CDR2 FQNNGV. This CDR3 region has 16 residues. The CDR3, as DNA: TGTGCCAGCAGCCTAAGGACTAGCGGGAGCACCGGGGAGCTGTTTTTT. Its protein is CASSLRTSGSTGELFF.

The V gene is TRBV29-1, the J gene TRBJ2-7, with D perhaps matching TRBD1 (5 bases). V dropped 6 bases and J dropped 3 bases, with 12 bases sitting between them. Germline V CDR1 and CDR2: SQVTM, ANQGSEA. The CDR3 is made up of 12 amino acids. CDR3 sequence (DNA): TGCAGCGTCGCTTGGCAGGGCTACGAGCAGTACTTC. Its protein is CSVAWQGYEQYF.